This T cell receptor beta chain is from a study of T-cell reconstitution after alpha-beta-depleted transplantation in children. This clonotype was picked up a small number of times. Unique molecular identifiers were used to barcode this TCRbeta library. A single record per CDR3 protein comes from TCRdb applying MiXCR to the PCR reads. The data contain some 280,000 distinct CDR3 sequences, about a tenth of them singletons. The germline gives CDR1 MNHEY, CDR2 SMNVEV (reference sequence). This CDR3 spans 14 amino acids. Germline trimming cut 1 base from V and 6 bases from J; bases unmatched to any gene: 4.

The chain recombines TRBV27 with TRBJ2-7, with 9 bases that match TRBD2. This specimen consisted of PBMCs from the stem cell graft donor, obtained from the stem cell graft. The TCR comes from a human donor who donated a stem cell graft to a child with SCID. The DNA of the CDR3 is TGTGCCAGCAGTTTATTAGCGGGGGCCTCCGAGCAGTACTTC. Its translation: CASSLLAGASEQYF.